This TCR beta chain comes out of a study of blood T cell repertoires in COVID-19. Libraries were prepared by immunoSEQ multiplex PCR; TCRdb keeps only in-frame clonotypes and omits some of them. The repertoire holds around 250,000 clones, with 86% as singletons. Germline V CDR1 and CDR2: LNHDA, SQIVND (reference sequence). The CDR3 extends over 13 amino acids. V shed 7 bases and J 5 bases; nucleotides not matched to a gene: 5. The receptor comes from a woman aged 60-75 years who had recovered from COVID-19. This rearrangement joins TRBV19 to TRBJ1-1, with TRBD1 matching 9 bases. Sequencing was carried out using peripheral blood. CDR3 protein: CASKQGAWTEAFF. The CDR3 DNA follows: TGTGCCAGTAAACAGGGGGCATGGACTGAAGCTTTCTTT.